These 26 T cell receptor beta chains originate from one sample sequenced in a study of early T cells in non-severe SARS-CoV-2 infection. Using its own MiXCR run on the 5' RACE reads, TCRdb lists one record per CDR3 protein. The data hold tens of thousands of distinct CDR3 sequences, with roughly 5.6% observed a single time. Source: whole blood, taken at baseline. All receptors derive from an adult who was a healthcare worker with PCR-confirmed SARS-CoV-2 infection or an uninfected control (not recorded which).

In its sample, this clonotype was seen many times. The chain links TRBV7-9 to TRBJ2-3, with D perhaps TRBD1 (6 bases). The germline CDR1 and CDR2 sequences are SEHNR and FQNEAQ (reference sequence). The CDR3 loop spans 16 amino acids. Deletions cut 0 bases from V and 0 bases from J, with 10 bases between. CDR3 loop: CASSLAPGHSTDTQYF. The CDR3 bases are TGTGCCAGCAGCTTAGCGCCGGGACATAGCACAGATACGCAGTATTTT.

This clonotype has only a few counts. The chain links TRBV30 to TRBJ2-1; D not certain. Trimming took off 4 bases at V and 0 bases at J, with 10 bases between the two ends. From germline, CDR1 is GTSNPN and CDR2 SVGIG (reference sequence). The CDR3 extends over 14 amino acids. The chain's CDR3 is CAWIGSSSYNEQFF. DNA for the CDR3: TGTGCCTGGATTGGTTCAAGCTCCTACAATGAGCAGTTCTTC.

The table lists this clonotype with many counts. V and J are TRBV7-2 and TRBJ1-5; 8 bases map to TRBD1. V gave up 5 bases and J gave up 7 bases; unmatched junction bases: 10. The CDR3 has 15 residues. CDR1 is SGHTA, CDR2 FQGNSA, per germline. CDR3 bases: TGTGCCAGCAGCCCGGTTACAGGGGGGAACCAGCCCCAGCATTTT. It is translated as CASSPVTGGNQPQHF.

This clonotype was recorded many times. The chain joins TRBV10-3 to TRBJ2-5; 8 bases are a match to TRBD1. J was trimmed by 5 bases and V by 3 bases; bases with no gene match: 11. The CDR3 covers 16 residues. Germline assignment: CDR1 ENHRY and CDR2 SYGVKD. This chain's CDR3 is CAISDQAGGAGETQYF. The CDR3 DNA sequence: TGTGCCATCAGTGACCAAGCAGGGGGCGCGGGGGAGACCCAGTACTTC.

This clonotype was recorded a few times. The CDR3 reads CASSVEGPQRSEAFF. CDR3 bases: TGCGCCAGCAGCGTAGAAGGGCCCCAACGGAGTGAAGCTTTCTTT. This chain connects TRBV5-1 to TRBJ1-1; D remains unclear. Germline CDR1 SGHRS, CDR2 YFSETQ. This CDR3 is 15 amino acids long. V shed 4 bases and J shed 7 bases, with 20 bases lying between them.

This clonotype was seen only a few times. The V gene is TRBV7-2, the J gene TRBJ2-2; the D is unclear. CDR1 and CDR2 (germline): SGHTA, FQGNSA. Trimming took 6 bases from V and 5 from J, leaving 13 bases between them. The CDR3 has 14 amino acids. DNA of the CDR3: TGTGCCAGCAGGGTCTCCCTTCCAACCGGGGAGCTGTTTTTT. Amino acid sequence: CASRVSLPTGELFF.

This clonotype has ten or more counts. The chain uses TRBV11-1 and TRBJ2-5, with D perhaps TRBD1 (5 bases). The CDR3 sequence is 14 residues long. V lost 5 bases and J 2 bases, leaving 12 bases between the germline ends. The germline CDR1 and CDR2 sequences are SGHAT and FQDESV (reference sequence). The CDR3 nucleotides are TGTGCCAGCAGCCCAGACAGTAATCAAGAGACCCAGTACTTC. Translating it yields CASSPDSNQETQYF.

This clonotype was detected ten times or more. The chain links TRBV9 to TRBJ2-1; D remains ambiguous. The CDR3 totals 14 residues. CDR1 is SGDLS and CDR2 is YYNGEE in the germline V gene. Trimming took 0 bases from V and 3 from J, leaving 7 bases between them. CDR3 bases: TGTGCCAGCAGCGTAGCCTCCTACTACAATGAGCAGTTCTTC. Translated, it gives CASSVASYYNEQFF.

This clonotype has more than one count but fewer than ten. The chain employs TRBV5-4 and TRBJ2-7; 9 bases agree with TRBD2. Germline assignment: CDR1 SGHNT and CDR2 YYREEE (reference sequence). V lost 0 bases and J lost 2; bases outside the gene matches: 9. This CDR3 contains 17 residues. CDR3 in DNA: TGTGCCAGCAGCTTGGCCGGGCTAGCGGGGATCACCTACGAGCAGTACTTC. Translating it yields CASSLAGLAGITYEQYF.

This clonotype showed up many times. The chain is built from TRBV20-1 and TRBJ1-3, with no clear D. CDR1 is DFQATT and CDR2 is SNEGSKA in the germline V gene (reference sequence). Trimming left V 5 bases short and J 2 bases short, with 13 bases between. This CDR3 has 14 amino acids. The CDR3 DNA sequence: TGCAGTGCTGCGAGCGAGAGGGCTGGAAACACCATATATTTT. Its translation is CSAASERAGNTIYF.

The rearrangement joins TRBV7-6 to TRBJ1-1; 10 bases match TRBD1. This CDR3 has 15 residues. V lost 3 bases and J lost 4; bases outside the gene matches: 5. The germline CDR1 and CDR2 sequences are SGHVS and FNYEAQ. The CDR3: CASSFGTGDGTEAFF. CDR3 DNA: TGTGCCAGCAGCTTCGGGACAGGGGACGGCACTGAAGCTTTCTTT.

This clonotype rates as medium-sized. The V and J genes are TRBV7-2 and TRBJ2-1, with D perhaps matching TRBD1 (6 bases). Trimming removed 5 bases at V and 2 bases at J, with 16 bases between. Germline V CDR1 and CDR2: SGHTA, FQGNSA. The CDR3 is made up of 16 amino acids. CDR3 DNA sequence: TGTGCCAGCAGCCCCAACTCTGGACAGCCCTACAATGAGCAGTTCTTC. This codes for CASSPNSGQPYNEQFF.

There are a few counts of this clonotype. DNA for the CDR3: TGTGCCAGCAGCCAAGATGGACAGGGGGCGCGGAACATTCAGTACTTC. Amino acids: CASSQDGQGARNIQYF. This chain uses TRBV3-1 with TRBJ2-4; 11 positions match TRBD1. CDR3 length: 16 amino acids. The trim removed 0 bases at V and 7 bases at J, leaving 5 bases unmatched. The germline CDR1 and CDR2 sequences are LGHDT and YNNKEL (reference sequence).

This clonotype was picked up a small number of times. The chain has TRBV11-2 and TRBJ1-2; D gene uncertain. This CDR3 is 13 amino acids long. From germline, CDR1 is SGHAT and CDR2 FQNNGV. Deletions cut 1 base from V and 0 bases from J, with 3 bases between. The CDR3 protein is CASSLVANYGYTF. The CDR3 nucleotides read TGTGCCAGCAGCTTAGTTGCTAACTATGGCTACACCTTC.

This rearrangement joins TRBV20-1 to TRBJ1-3; D unresolved. V was clipped by 3 bases and J by 1 base, with 10 bases between them. Germline CDR1 DFQATT, CDR2 SNEGSKA (reference sequence). There are 14 residues in the CDR3. The DNA for the CDR3 is TGCAGTGCTAGTTCGTCGCGGTCTGGAAACACCATATATTTT. This codes for CSASSSRSGNTIYF.

The table lists this clonotype with a few counts. This rearrangement joins TRBV7-2 to TRBJ2-5; the D gene is possibly TRBD1 (6 bases). This CDR3 comprises 15 residues. Trimming shortened V by 5 bases and J by 5 bases, and 18 bases separated the two germline ends. Germline CDR1 and CDR2: SGHTA and FQGNSA. The CDR3 bases are TGTGCCAGCAGCCCCATAGGGGGTCGAGCGGAGACCCAGTACTTC. Translation: CASSPIGGRAETQYF.

This chain joins TRBV5-6 and TRBJ1-5, with 8 bases aligning to TRBD1. After removal of 1 base from V and 4 bases from J, the junction contained 4 bases not matched to a gene. The CDR3 runs 15 residues. The germline gives CDR1 SGHDT, CDR2 YYEEEE. CDR3 region: CASSLQGAANQPQHF. DNA of the CDR3: TGTGCCAGCAGCTTGCAGGGGGCGGCTAATCAGCCCCAGCATTTT.

This clonotype was recorded at least ten times. The CDR3 region has the DNA TGCAGTGCAGAAATAGCGGGGAGCTCCTACAATGAGCAGTTCTTC. This sequence encodes CSAEIAGSSYNEQFF. J is TRBJ2-1 and V is TRBV20-1, with 8 bases aligning to TRBD2. The CDR3 extends over 15 amino acids. Germline lookup yields CDR1 DFQATT and CDR2 SNEGSKA (reference sequence). J was trimmed by 0 bases and V by 6 bases; bases with no gene match: 7.

By frequency in the sample, this clonotype is medium-sized (0.01 to 0.1%). The chain joins TRBV6-5 to TRBJ1-5, with D hard to call. Germline CDR1 reads MNHEY; CDR2 reads SVGAGI. The germline V and J ends were trimmed by 0 bases and 5 bases, with 8 bases remaining between them. The CDR3 spans 14 residues. Here the CDR3 DNA reads TGTGCCAGCAGTTACTCCGGCAACGATCAGCCCCAGCATTTT. Encoded protein: CASSYSGNDQPQHF.

The DNA of the CDR3 is TGTGCCAGCAGTTATCGAAATTCACCCCTCCACTTT. This gives the protein CASSYRNSPLHF. The chain is built from TRBV6-5 and TRBJ1-6; no definite D call. The CDR3 contains 12 residues. Germline CDR1 and CDR2: MNHEY and SVGAGI. V was cut by 3 bases and J by 7 bases, with 4 bases left in between.

In this sample, this clonotype turned up a few times. The chain couples TRBV12-3 or TRBV12-4 to TRBJ2-7; D is possibly TRBD2 (5 bases). V lost 3 bases, J lost 6 bases, and 15 bases lay in between. There are 14 residues in the CDR3. The CDR3, as DNA: TGTGCCAGCAGTTTGAGGGCCGCGGCGGGCGAGCAGTACTTC. Its translation: CASSLRAAAGEQYF.

This clonotype was detected a few times. This sequence joins TRBV10-1 and TRBJ2-1; 9 nucleotides line up with TRBD2. The CDR3 consists of 14 residues. Trimming at V came to 0 bases and at J to 10 bases, leaving 4 bases not matched to a gene. Per germline, CDR1 WNHNN and CDR2 SYGVQD (reference sequence). CDR3 DNA: TGCGCCAGCAGTGAGTCCCTAGCGGGGACGGAGCAGTTCTTC. Encoded protein: CASSESLAGTEQFF.

The table lists this clonotype with many counts. CDR3 DNA sequence: TGTGCCTGGAGTGCGGACAGGGGGGAGTATGGCTACACCTTC. It is translated as CAWSADRGEYGYTF. J is TRBJ1-2 and V is TRBV30; 10 bases fit TRBD1. V trimming: 1 base; J trimming: 5 bases; junction bases outside the gene matches: 4. The CDR3 runs to 14 residues. Germline CDR1 is GTSNPN and CDR2 is SVGIG (reference sequence).

This clonotype has a handful of counts. This chain links TRBV6-6 with TRBJ2-1; possibly TRBD1 for D (5 bases). CDR1 and CDR2 from the germline V gene are MNHNY and SVGAGI (reference sequence). The V end lost 11 bases, the J end lost 4 bases, and 9 bases lay between the germline ends. The CDR3 consists of 11 residues. In DNA, the CDR3 is TGTGCCGGGGCAGGGTACAATGAGCAGTTCTTC. Translation: CAGAGYNEQFF.

This clonotype was recorded a few times. V usage is TRBV15 and J usage is TRBJ2-3; D gene uncertain. Germline CDR1 is LNHNV and CDR2 is YYDKDF (reference sequence). With 0 bases removed from V and 9 bases from J, the gap between germline ends came to 22 bases. The CDR3 loop spans 17 amino acids. The CDR3 is CATSRDQWEDSLGTQYF. The DNA of the CDR3 is TGTGCCACCAGCAGAGATCAGTGGGAAGATTCCTTAGGGACGCAGTATTTT. Variable domain in full (rest from reference TRBV15 and TRBJ2-3): DAMVIQNPRYQVTQFGKPVTLSCSQTLNHNVMYWYQQKSSQAPKLLFHYYDKDFNNEADTPDNFQSRRPNTSFCFLDIRSPGLGDTAMYLCATSRDQWEDSLGTQYFGPGTRLTVL.

The chain uses TRBV7-2 and TRBJ2-4, with TRBD1 as a possible D gene (5 bases). The germline gives CDR1 SGHTA, CDR2 FQGNSA. V was cut by 2 bases and J by 2 bases, with 10 bases left in between. This CDR3 comprises 15 residues. Here the CDR3 DNA reads TGTGCCAGCAGCTTACCTGACAGCACCAAAAACATTCAGTACTTC. Protein product: CASSLPDSTKNIQYF.